Detailed here is one T cell receptor beta chain. This sample was taken from a study of blood T cell repertoires in COVID-19. Study-level background: Spain, Italy and the United States supplied samples that represented acute and convalescent COVID-19.

Study processing details: Amplification with reference gene primers provided the estimates of nucleated cell counts. The repertoire was sequenced with immunoSEQ multiplex PCR; TCRdb's copy has only in-frame clones and lacks some. V, J and clone size reflect that table, while D and trimming were determined from the DNA. Of about 300,000 clones listed, about nine tenths are singletons. The TCR sequence derives from a woman between 25 and 40 years old with COVID-19, enrolled during active disease. What was sequenced was peripheral blood.

The CDR3 sequence: CASSQSGRSRSPLHF. The CDR3 nucleotides are TGCGCCAGCAGTCAATCGGGCAGGTCGAGATCACCCCTCCACTTT. The J gene is TRBJ1-6, the V gene TRBV23-1; D gene ambiguous. TRBV23-1 is an ORF; its function is uncertain. The CDR3 extends over 15 amino acids. The ends were cut back, 0 bases at V and 10 bases at J, with 13 bases in the middle.